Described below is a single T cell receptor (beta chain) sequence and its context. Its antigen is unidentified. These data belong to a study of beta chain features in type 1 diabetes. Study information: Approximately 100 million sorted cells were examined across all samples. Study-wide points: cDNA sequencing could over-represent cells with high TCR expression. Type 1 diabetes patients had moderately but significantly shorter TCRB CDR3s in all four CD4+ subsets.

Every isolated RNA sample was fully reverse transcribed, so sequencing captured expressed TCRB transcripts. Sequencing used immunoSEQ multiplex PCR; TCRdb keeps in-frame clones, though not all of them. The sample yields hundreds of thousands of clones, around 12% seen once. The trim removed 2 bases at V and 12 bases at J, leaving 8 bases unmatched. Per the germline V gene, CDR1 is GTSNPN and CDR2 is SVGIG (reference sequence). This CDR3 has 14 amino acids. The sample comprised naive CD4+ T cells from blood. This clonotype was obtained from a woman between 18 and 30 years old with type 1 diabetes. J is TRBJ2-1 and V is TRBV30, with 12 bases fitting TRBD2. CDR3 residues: CAWSQATSGSRQFF. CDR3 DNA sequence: TGTGCCTGGAGTCAAGCGACTAGCGGGAGTCGGCAGTTCTTC.